The sample holds one count of the clone carrying this T cell receptor beta chain. Its antigen remains unidentified. This sample stems from a study of blood T cells in healthy people across ages. Points from the study as a whole: Getting older went along with TCR beta diversity per million T cells dropping roughly linearly.

Next came a second PCR, run for roughly 6 to 11 cycles, which used a sample-barcoded 5' primer along with a J-beta primer mix. TCRdb recomputed calls from the 5' RACE reads with MiXCR, one row per CDR3 protein. The repertoire holds hundreds of thousands of distinct CDR3 sequences, with approximately 25% as singletons. The CDR3 length is 15 residues. CDR1 and CDR2 from the germline V gene are MNHEY and SVGEGT. These data were likewise used in another study, on T cells of mothers and their children. From that report: Donors comprised three healthy Caucasian mothers plus their six children. Each child gave a few million TCR beta CDR3 reads (each mother, over 9 million). Related mother and child pairs showed slightly greater overlap (not significant) than unrelated pairs did.

The chain links TRBV6-2 or TRBV6-3 to TRBJ2-5; D may be TRBD2 (5 bases). The assigned J gene may be wrong: the sequence end matches TRBJ2-7 better. Sequencing used blood. This clonotype originated in a boy aged 5-17 years in good health. The chain's CDR3 is CASSPSQTGLYEQYF. The DNA of the CDR3 is TGTGCCAGCAGCCCTAGCCAGACGGGCCTCTACGAGCAGTACTTC.